The 20 T cell receptor beta chains presented below share a single source sample, sequenced in a study of radiotherapy plus CTLA-4 blockade in lung cancer. Profiling relied on immunoSEQ multiplex PCR, and the TCRdb table lists in-frame clones only, not all of them. The profile covers tens of thousands of clones, with 75% to 85% appearing a single time and about 8.5% taken by the ten largest. The sample in question was peripheral blood, obtained from a patient treated with radiotherapy plus ipilimumab. The receptors here all came from a human donor with non-small cell lung cancer who had a complete response to radiotherapy plus ipilimumab.

This chain uses TRBV14 with TRBJ1-2; 8 bases are shared with TRBD1. This CDR3 has 17 amino acids. V dropped 0 bases and J dropped 2; count of bases not matched to a gene: 8. Germline V gene data show CDR1 as SGHDN and CDR2 as FVKESK. The CDR3 spells CASSQERRTGINYGYTF. CDR3 nucleotide sequence: TGTGCCAGCAGCCAAGAGAGGAGGACAGGGATCAACTATGGCTACACCTTC.

This rearrangement joins TRBV10-2 to TRBJ1-2, with TRBD1 identical over 12 bases. Germline values: CDR1 WSHSY, CDR2 SAAADI. The CDR3 is 14 amino acids. Trimming at V came to 11 bases and at J to 7 bases, leaving 11 bases not matched to a gene. CDR3 coding DNA: TGCGCCTCCAAACGGGACAGGGGGCGAGGTGGCTACACCTTC. It specifies CASKRDRGRGGYTF.

CDR3 coding DNA: TGCGCCAGCAGTACCGGGACAGGGGATTCACCCCTCCACTTT. Protein product: CASSTGTGDSPLHF. V usage is TRBV10-1 and J usage is TRBJ1-6, with 10 bases lining up with TRBD1. Germline V gene sequence: CDR1 WNHNN, CDR2 SYGVQD (reference sequence). Losses at the gene ends were 5 bases for V and 8 bases for J; bases not matched to a gene: 3. CDR3 length equals 14 residues.

This chain's CDR3 is CASKPSLGTGSEAFF. For the CDR3, the DNA is TGTGCCAGCAAGCCAAGCCTTGGGACTGGGTCTGAAGCTTTCTTT. The genes are TRBV14 and TRBJ1-1, with a possible D match to TRBD1 (5 bases). The CDR3 spans 15 residues. The V gene's germline CDR1 is SGHDN and CDR2 FVKESK. Trimming pared 7 bases from V and 6 bases from J, leaving 21 bases between.

The chain employs TRBV19 and TRBJ1-4; D perhaps matches TRBD1 (5 bases). Germline V gene sequence: CDR1 LNHDA, CDR2 SQIVND (reference sequence). Trimming stripped 6 bases from V and 4 bases from J, with 27 bases between. The CDR3 runs 19 residues. The DNA of the CDR3 is TGTGCCAGTAGCGATTGGGGTGGGGGGTACGAGCGCCTTAATGAAAAACTGTTTTTT. This sequence encodes CASSDWGGGYERLNEKLFF.

The chain employs TRBV2 and TRBJ2-5; 12 nucleotides align to TRBD2. Trimming removed 3 bases from V and 4 bases from J; junction bases left unmatched: 3. The CDR3 runs to 15 residues. Germline-derived CDR1 and CDR2 are SNHLY and FYNNEI. This CDR3 is CASSETSGRGETQYF. CDR3 sequence (DNA): TGTGCCAGCAGTGAGACTAGCGGGAGAGGAGAGACCCAGTACTTC.

This clone was seen once. The chain links TRBV4-3 to TRBJ2-1; 8 bases line up with TRBD2. The ends lost 0 bases at V and 2 bases at J; junction bases unmatched: 6. Germline V gene sequence: CDR1 LGHNA, CDR2 YSLEER. The CDR3 runs to 17 residues. The CDR3 sequence is CASSQDTGGGTYNEQFF. The DNA of the CDR3 is TGCGCCAGCAGCCAAGATACGGGGGGGGGCACCTACAATGAGCAGTTCTTC.

This clone was recorded once. This chain joins TRBV7-9 and TRBJ1-5; tentative D call: TRBD1 (5 bases). The germline CDR1 and CDR2 sequences are SEHNR and FQNEAQ (reference sequence). V lost 1 base and J lost 4, with 14 bases in between. The CDR3 extends over 16 amino acids. CDR3 in amino acids: CASSLVVRVNNQPQHF. CDR3 nucleotides: TGTGCCAGCAGCTTAGTCGTCAGGGTGAATAATCAGCCCCAGCATTTT.

The chain recombines TRBV7-2 with TRBJ2-1; D gene unclear. CDR1 is SGHTA and CDR2 is FQGNSA in the germline V gene. V was trimmed by 0 bases and J by 4 bases, leaving 10 bases between them. The CDR3 is made up of 15 amino acids. The CDR3 nucleotides read TGTGCCAGCAGCTTAGCTAGCATCGGTTACAATGAGCAGTTCTTC. Protein product: CASSLASIGYNEQFF.

The chain combines TRBV6-5 with TRBJ1-6; 9 bases align to TRBD1. Germline CDR1 MNHEY, CDR2 SVGAGI. The CDR3 extends over 14 amino acids. V shed 7 bases and J 9 bases; nucleotides not matched to a gene: 7. The CDR3 DNA follows: TGTGCCAGCACTGACGGGACAGGGATTTCACCCCTCCACTTT. Its translation is CASTDGTGISPLHF.

The chain joins TRBV6-6 to TRBJ1-5; no firm D call. Germline CDR1 reads MNHNY; CDR2 reads SVGAGI (reference sequence). CDR3 length: 13 amino acids. The V gene lost 6 bases and the J gene lost 4 bases, with 10 bases spanning the gap. In nucleotides, the CDR3 is TGTGCCAGCAGGTTAAGTACAAATCAGCCCCAGCATTTT. This translates into CASRLSTNQPQHF.

The rearrangement links TRBV7-8 to TRBJ1-5; D is undetermined. The CDR3 spans 14 residues. Germline V gene data show CDR1 as SGHVS and CDR2 as FQNEAQ. V lost 1 base and J lost 0, with 4 bases in between. CDR3 nucleotides: TGTGCCAGCAGCTTAGTCAATAGCAATCAGCCCCAGCATTTT. Protein sequence: CASSLVNSNQPQHF.

The chain carries TRBV6-5 and TRBJ2-2; possible D gene TRBD2, 7 bases. The CDR3 is 15 amino acids. Germline V gene lookup returns CDR1 MNHEY and CDR2 SVGAGI. V was shortened by 7 bases and J by 6 bases, with 18 bases between the two germline ends. CDR3 sequence: CASTRGGLGSGELFF. As DNA, the CDR3 is TGTGCCAGCACTCGCGGGGGCTTAGGGTCCGGGGAGCTGTTTTTT.

The chain uses TRBV20-1 and TRBJ2-7, with D possibly being TRBD1 (6 bases). The germline V gene has CDR1 DFQATT and CDR2 SNEGSKA (reference sequence). Trimming removed 2 bases from V and 5 bases from J, with 7 bases in between. The length of the CDR3 is 11 residues. In DNA, the CDR3 is TGCAGTGCTAGATCAGGGGACGAGCAGTACTTC. This sequence encodes CSARSGDEQYF.

This sequence joins TRBV10-1 and TRBJ2-1; 9 bases line up with TRBD1. The CDR3 spans 16 residues. Germline V CDR1 and CDR2: WNHNN, SYGVQD (reference sequence). V dropped 7 bases and J dropped 3; count of bases not matched to a gene: 10. The CDR3, as DNA: TGCGCCAGCAATTCGATTGTGGGACAGGGCTACAATGAGCAGTTCTTC. This gives the protein CASNSIVGQGYNEQFF.

The J gene is TRBJ1-3, the V gene TRBV4-1; 7 bases match TRBD1. CDR3 length: 16 residues. In germline, CDR1 is MGHRA, CDR2 YSYEKL. V shed 2 bases, J shed 4 bases, and the junction held 8 bases outside the gene matches. In nucleotides, the CDR3 is TGCGCCAGCAGCCAACCTGGCCGGACAGGCGGAAACACCATATATTTT. Protein: CASSQPGRTGGNTIYF.

This clone was counted only a few times. The rearrangement links TRBV19 to TRBJ1-2, with 7 bases aligning to TRBD1. The CDR3 contains 15 residues. Per the germline V gene, CDR1 is LNHDA and CDR2 is SQIVND (reference sequence). V lost 4 bases and J lost 4; bases outside the gene matches: 9. CDR3 sequence (DNA): TGTGCCAGTAGTACTAGCCCGGGACAGAGCTATGGCTACACCTTC. As protein: CASSTSPGQSYGYTF. The entire variable domain, with the rest obtained from reference TRBV19 and TRBJ1-2, is as follows: DGGITQSPKYLFRKEGQNVTLSCEQNLNHDAMYWYRQDPGQGLRLIYYSQIVNDFQKGDIAEGYSVSREKKESFPLTVTSAQKNPTAFYLCASSTSPGQSYGYTFGSGTRLTVV.

This clone has a handful of counts. The CDR3 nucleotides are TGTGCCAGCAGCCAGGGAACTTGGGGCGACACTGAAGCTTTCTTT. Translated: CASSQGTWGDTEAFF. The chain links TRBV11-2 to TRBJ1-1; possible D gene TRBD1, 5 bases. Per germline, CDR1 SGHAT and CDR2 FQNNGV. Trimming took off 5 bases at V and 3 bases at J, with 16 bases between the two ends. The CDR3 covers 15 residues.

The chain has TRBV15 and TRBJ1-4; no reliable D call. Trimming pared 3 bases from V and 0 bases from J, leaving 20 bases between. CDR1 and CDR2 (germline): LNHNV, YYDKDF (reference sequence). This CDR3 has 19 residues. The CDR3 DNA reads TGTGCCACCAGCAGGGAAACAGTTATGTCATTAACAACTAATGAAAAACTGTTTTTT. It encodes CATSRETVMSLTTNEKLFF.

J is TRBJ2-7 and V is TRBV21-1; whether TRBD2, the table's D call, matches the DNA was not checked. TRBV21-1 is labeled a pseudogene. There are 13 residues in the CDR3. The DNA for the CDR3 is TGTGCCAGCATCGGGGGGCAGACTTACGAGCAGTACGTC. Protein product: CASIGGQTYEQYV.